This TCR beta chain appears in the sequencing data of a study of cytomegalovirus exposure and HLA in healthy donors. Germline V lookup: CDR1 MNHNY, CDR2 SVGAGI (reference sequence). V lost 4 bases, J lost 5 bases, and 11 bases lay in between. The CDR3 loop spans 13 amino acids. TCRdb keeps only in-frame clones here, not all; method: immunoSEQ multiplex PCR. Of some 290,000 clones in the sample, approximately 86% were seen once. The material sequenced was PBMCs. This receptor was taken from a man aged 25-45 years in good health and CMV-seronegative. The rearrangement links TRBV6-6 to TRBJ2-5; possibly TRBD2 for D (6 bases). The CDR3 nucleotides are TGTGCCAGCAGTTGGGACTGGGCGGAGACCCAGTACTTC. This codes for CASSWDWAETQYF.